This record looks at one TCR beta chain sequence and its context. As yet, its antigen is unknown. These data are taken from a study of T-cell memory formation after mild COVID-19. Libraries for TCRalpha and TCRbeta carried sample barcodes and unique molecular identifiers via 5'RACE. TCRdb reprocessed the 5' RACE reads with MiXCR, giving one entry per CDR3 protein. The sample contains about 270,000 distinct CDR3 sequences, 15% of which appear only once. Germline V gene lookup returns CDR1 MNHEY and CDR2 SVGEGT. V was pared by 0 bases and J by 1 base, with 7 bases between. This CDR3 has 15 residues. Study results and limitations: Among contracting clones, CD4+ were mainly CM/EM and CD8+ enriched in EMRA. Cross-reactive memory apparently joined, as some responding clones appeared in pre-infection memory. There was no confirmation that second-wave clones peaking on day 37 were SARS-CoV-2 specific.

The chain combines TRBV6-2 or TRBV6-3 with TRBJ1-5; D ambiguous. Sequences were obtained from PBMCs or a T cell subset sorted from them (not recorded which). The receptor was isolated from an adult woman who had mild COVID-19 (a few samples of this study predate the infection). Cell type and time point are not known. This CDR3 is CASSYSGISNQPQHF. The CDR3 DNA reads TGTGCCAGCAGTTACTCGGGGATAAGCAATCAGCCCCAGCATTTT.